This T cell receptor (beta chain) emerged from a study of blood T cells in healthy people across ages. About the study: Per every two T cells, about one barcoded beta molecule was captured by template switching. Study-level findings and limits: Roughly linear age-related decline in beta diversity appeared, significant by age around 42. It was not known whether donors were CMV positive (a possible confounder of expanded clonotype changes).

A J-beta primer mix and a sample-barcoded 5' primer were used in a second PCR of roughly 6 to 12 cycles. Via MiXCR, TCRdb re-called the 5' RACE reads, giving one row per CDR3 protein. The sample lists about 1 million distinct CDR3 sequences, under 45% occurring once. This clonotype was picked up a small number of times. Its antigen is undetermined. The CDR3 is 12 residues long. The V segment lost 7 bases and the J segment 5 bases; nucleotides outside the gene matches: 5. The germline CDR1 and CDR2 sequences are DFQATT and SNEGSKA (reference sequence). The sequenced material came from blood. This clonotype was sampled from an older woman in good health. This chain uses TRBV20-1 with TRBJ2-3, with 8 bases fitting TRBD2. The CDR3 DNA follows: TGCAGTGTAGAGCGGGAGAAAGATACGCAGTATTTT. Protein sequence: CSVEREKDTQYF.